The TCR beta chain under discussion was sequenced for a study of blood T cell repertoires in COVID-19. About the research overall: Italy, Spain and the United States were the sources of the convalescent and acute COVID-19 samples. Sample material is recorded as cDNA or gDNA derived from T cells, B-cell-depleted T cells, or PBMCs.

Profiling relied on immunoSEQ multiplex PCR, and the TCRdb table lists in-frame clones only, not all of them. The sample lists about 190,000 clones, about 81% occurring once. Cohorts were determined from participant-reported clinical history. There are 15 residues in the CDR3. The germline V gene has CDR1 SGHDN and CDR2 FVKESK. The V gene lost 0 bases and the J gene lost 10 bases, with 13 bases spanning the gap. The source of this sequence is a woman younger than 45 who had recovered from COVID-19. Sample: PBMCs or T cells enriched from blood (not recorded which). The V call is TRBV14, the J call TRBJ1-6; D uncertain. CDR3 sequence: CASSQDSGLLSPLHF. Here the CDR3 DNA reads TGTGCCAGCAGCCAAGATTCGGGTCTGTTGTCACCCCTCCACTTT.